A selection of T cell receptor beta chains follows, all from one sample in a study of OX40 agonist ivuxolimab in advanced cancers. Libraries were prepared by immunoSEQ multiplex PCR; TCRdb keeps only in-frame clonotypes and omits some of them. This table holds approximately 160,000 clones, roughly 94% found once. Sequencing used CD4+ or CD8+ T cells sorted from blood, obtained in a trial of the OX40 agonist ivuxolimab. These receptor sequences come from an adult with an advanced solid tumor such as melanoma, head and neck, liver or kidney cancer. Each CDR3 is given with its conserved first and last residue. A D gene is named only where the DNA matches it firmly. Clone size appears in some rows only: once, few, many, or a class for an expanded clone.

.,TRBJ1-4,TRBV5-4,.,CASSLVGVEKLFF,TGTGCCAGCAGCTTGGTAGGTGTGGAAAAACTGTTTTTT
.,TRBJ1-3,TRBV6-5,.,CASSPVTDSGNTIYF,TGTGCCAGCAGTCCCGTGACGGACTCTGGAAACACCATATATTTT
.,TRBJ2-5,TRBV6-6,.,CASSYSHGVETQYF,TGTGCCAGCAGTTACTCCCACGGGGTCGAGACCCAGTACTTC
.,TRBJ2-1,TRBV7-2,TRBD2,CASSLAAGGYNEQFF,TGTGCCAGCAGCTTAGCGGCGGGAGGGTACAATGAGCAGTTCTTC
once,TRBJ1-1,TRBV6-5,.,CASSYDVGGTEAFF,TGTGCCAGCAGTTACGACGTGGGGGGCACTGAAGCTTTCTTT
.,TRBJ2-1,TRBV7-3,.,CASSSGPRSGSYNEQFF,TGTGCCAGCAGCTCCGGACCGAGGTCGGGGTCCTACAATGAGCAGTTCTTC
.,TRBJ1-4,TRBV5-4,TRBD1,CASSPRQGEKLFF,TGTGCCAGCAGCCCGAGACAGGGAGAAAAACTGTTTTTT
once,TRBJ2-3,TRBV7-2,TRBD2,CASSLFGTSGGLDTQYF,TGTGCCAGCAGCTTATTTGGGACTAGCGGGGGGCTAGATACGCAGTATTTT
.,TRBJ1-2,TRBV4-3,TRBD1,CASSQDVATGAGGYTF,TGCGCCAGCAGCCAAGATGTCGCGACAGGGGCGGGCGGCTACACCTTC
.,TRBJ1-6,TRBV27,.,CASSSDVGSPLHF,TGTGCCAGCAGTTCAGACGTGGGTTCACCCCTCCACTTT
.,TRBJ2-7,TRBV9,.,CASSNSRESAYEQYF,TGTGCCAGCAGCAATAGTCGGGAGTCCGCCTACGAGCAGTACTTC
.,TRBJ2-1,TRBV5-1,TRBD2,CASAGLAVPYNEQFF,TGCGCCAGCGCCGGACTAGCGGTACCCTACAATGAGCAGTTCTTC
.,TRBJ1-1,TRBV15,.,CATSRDGGNTEAFF,TGTGCCACCAGCAGAGATGGAGGGAACACTGAAGCTTTCTTT
.,TRBJ2-7,TRBV6-5,.,CASSYDSQIITAKYF,TGTGCCAGCAGTTACGACAGTCAGATAATTACGGCGAAGTACTTC
once,TRBJ2-4,TRBV6-5,.,CASRSTRSGNIQYF,TGTGCCAGCAGATCTACACGGTCGGGAAACATTCAGTACTTC
.,TRBJ2-3,TRBV5-6,TRBD1,CASSLRPGQFTDTQYF,TGTGCCAGCAGCCTGCGTCCGGGACAGTTCACAGATACGCAGTATTTT
.,TRBJ2-2,TRBV19,TRBD2,CASSMLAGVGRTGELFF,TGTGCCAGTAGTATGCTAGCGGGGGTTGGTCGGACCGGGGAGCTGTTTTTT